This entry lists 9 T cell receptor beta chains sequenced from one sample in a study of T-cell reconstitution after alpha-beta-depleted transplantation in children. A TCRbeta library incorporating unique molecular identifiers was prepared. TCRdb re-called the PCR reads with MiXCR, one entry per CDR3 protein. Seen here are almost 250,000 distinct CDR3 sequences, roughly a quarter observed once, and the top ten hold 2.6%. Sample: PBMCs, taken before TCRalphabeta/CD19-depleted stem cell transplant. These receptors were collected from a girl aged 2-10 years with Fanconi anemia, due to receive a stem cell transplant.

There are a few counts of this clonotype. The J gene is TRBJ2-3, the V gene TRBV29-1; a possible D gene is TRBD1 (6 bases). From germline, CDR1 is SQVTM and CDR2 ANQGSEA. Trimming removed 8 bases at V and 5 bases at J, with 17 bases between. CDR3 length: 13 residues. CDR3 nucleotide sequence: TGCAGCCCTGGCGGGCTCAGGGGAGATACGCAGTATTTT. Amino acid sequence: CSPGGLRGDTQYF.

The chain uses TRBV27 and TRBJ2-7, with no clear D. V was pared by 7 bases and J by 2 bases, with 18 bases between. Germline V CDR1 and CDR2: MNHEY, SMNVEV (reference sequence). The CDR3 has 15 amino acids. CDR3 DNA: TGTGCCAGCACTACTACTCACTCGGCGCCCTACGAGCAGTACTTC. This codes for CASTTTHSAPYEQYF.

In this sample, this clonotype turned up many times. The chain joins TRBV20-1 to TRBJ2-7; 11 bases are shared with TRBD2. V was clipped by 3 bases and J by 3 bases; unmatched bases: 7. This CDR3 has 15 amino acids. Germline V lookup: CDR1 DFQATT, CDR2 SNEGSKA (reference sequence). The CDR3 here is CSASASGGPLYEQYF. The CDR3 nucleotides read TGCAGTGCTAGTGCTAGCGGGGGGCCCCTCTACGAGCAGTACTTC.

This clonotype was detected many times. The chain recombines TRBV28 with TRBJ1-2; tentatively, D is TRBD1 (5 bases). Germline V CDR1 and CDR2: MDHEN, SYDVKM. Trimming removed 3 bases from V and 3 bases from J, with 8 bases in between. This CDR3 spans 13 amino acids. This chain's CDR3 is CASSFATDYGYTF. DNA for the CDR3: TGTGCCAGCAGTTTTGCGACAGACTATGGCTACACCTTC.

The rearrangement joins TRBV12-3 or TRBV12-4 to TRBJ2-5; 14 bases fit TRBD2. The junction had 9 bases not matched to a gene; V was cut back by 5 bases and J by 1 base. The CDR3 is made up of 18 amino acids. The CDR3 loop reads CASSPGTSGRLFQETQYF. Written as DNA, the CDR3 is TGTGCCAGCAGTCCCGGGACTAGCGGGAGACTCTTCCAAGAGACCCAGTACTTC.

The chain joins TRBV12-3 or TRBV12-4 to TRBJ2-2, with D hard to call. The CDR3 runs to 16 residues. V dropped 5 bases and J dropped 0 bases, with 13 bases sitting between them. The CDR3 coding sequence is TGTGCCAGCAGTCCCTTGGGGTCAGCGAACACCGGGGAGCTGTTTTTT. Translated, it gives CASSPLGSANTGELFF.

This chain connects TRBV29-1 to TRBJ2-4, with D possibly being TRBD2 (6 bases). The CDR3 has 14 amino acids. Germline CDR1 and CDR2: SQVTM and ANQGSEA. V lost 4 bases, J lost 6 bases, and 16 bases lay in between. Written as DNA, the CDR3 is TGCAGCGTTGTGTCTAGCTCGGGGGTAAACATTCAGTACTTC. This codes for CSVVSSSGVNIQYF.

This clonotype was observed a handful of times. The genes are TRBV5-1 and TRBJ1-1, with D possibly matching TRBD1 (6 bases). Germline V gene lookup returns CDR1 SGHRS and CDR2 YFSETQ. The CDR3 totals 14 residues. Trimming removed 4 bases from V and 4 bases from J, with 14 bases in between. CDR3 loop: CASSGDTGTTEAFF. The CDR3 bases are TGCGCCAGCAGCGGGGACACAGGGACCACTGAAGCTTTCTTT.

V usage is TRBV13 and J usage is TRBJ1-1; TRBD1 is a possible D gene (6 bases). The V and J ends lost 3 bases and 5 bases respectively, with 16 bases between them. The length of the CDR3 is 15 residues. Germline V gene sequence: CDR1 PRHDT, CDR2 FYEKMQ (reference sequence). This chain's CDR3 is CASSLPSQGMTEAFF. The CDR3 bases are TGTGCCAGCAGCTTGCCTTCACAGGGAATGACTGAAGCTTTCTTT.